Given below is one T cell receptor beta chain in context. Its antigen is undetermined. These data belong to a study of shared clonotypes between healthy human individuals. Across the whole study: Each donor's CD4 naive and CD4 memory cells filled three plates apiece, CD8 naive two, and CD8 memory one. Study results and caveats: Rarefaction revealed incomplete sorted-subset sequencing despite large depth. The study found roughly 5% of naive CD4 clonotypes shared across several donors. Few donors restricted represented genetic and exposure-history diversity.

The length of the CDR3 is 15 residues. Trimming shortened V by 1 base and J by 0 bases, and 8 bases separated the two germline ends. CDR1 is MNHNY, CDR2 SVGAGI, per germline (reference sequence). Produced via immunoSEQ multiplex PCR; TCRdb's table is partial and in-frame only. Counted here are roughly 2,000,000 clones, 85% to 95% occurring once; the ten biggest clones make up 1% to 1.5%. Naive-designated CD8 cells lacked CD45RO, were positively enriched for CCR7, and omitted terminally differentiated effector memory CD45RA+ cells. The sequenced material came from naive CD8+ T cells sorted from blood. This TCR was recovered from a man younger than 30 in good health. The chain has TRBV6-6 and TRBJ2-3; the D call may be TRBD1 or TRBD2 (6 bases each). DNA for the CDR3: TGTGCCAGCAGTTACTGGGGGGCAAGCACAGATACGCAGTATTTT. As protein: CASSYWGASTDTQYF.